The 26 T cell receptor beta chains below come from one sample, sequenced in a study of spatial heterogeneity in lung cancer. This sample's time point: sample taken at primary tumor resection. Via MiXCR, TCRdb re-called the 5' RACE reads, giving one row per CDR3 protein. The sample yields 2,500 or so distinct CDR3 sequences, 1.9% seen once. Sequences were derived from normal lung tissue next to the tumor, sampled at surgery. The receptors stem from a male donor with early-stage non-small cell lung cancer.

By sample share, this clonotype is large. The chain carries TRBV19 and TRBJ2-5; 8 bases match TRBD1. V lost 10 bases, J lost 4 bases, and 8 bases stayed unmatched. Germline assignment: CDR1 LNHDA and CDR2 SQIVND (reference sequence). CDR3 length: 13 residues. Here the CDR3 reads CATKDRARETQYF. CDR3 DNA: TGTGCCACGAAGGACAGGGCTAGAGAGACCCAGTACTTC.

Relative to its sample, this clonotype is medium-sized. The gene calls are TRBV6-4 and TRBJ1-5, with 7 bases matching TRBD1. V lost 2 bases to trimming and J lost 0 bases; unmatched junction nucleotides: 7. Per the germline V gene, CDR1 is MRHNA and CDR2 is SNTAGT. The CDR3 spans 17 residues. In nucleotides, the CDR3 is TGTGCCAGCAGTGACCCCGACAGGGTGTATAGCAATCAGCCCCAGCATTTT. Translating gives CASSDPDRVYSNQPQHF.

This clonotype is termed medium-sized. The V call is TRBV9, the J call TRBJ2-5; either TRBD1 or TRBD2 may fit D (5 bases each). The CDR3 is 15 residues long. Trimming stripped 3 bases from V and 4 bases from J, with 16 bases between. Germline CDR1 reads SGDLS; CDR2 reads YYNGEE. CDR3 nucleotide sequence: TGTGCCAGCAGCGCCGCCGGGACCCGGGCAGAGACCCAGTACTTC. This gives the protein CASSAAGTRAETQYF.

This clonotype is classed as medium-sized (0.01 to 0.1%). The rearrangement uses TRBV19 and TRBJ1-4; D unresolved. Germline V gives CDR1 LNHDA, CDR2 SQIVND (reference sequence). Trimming stripped 3 bases from V and 4 bases from J, with 27 bases between. The CDR3 is 20 residues long. CDR3 residues: CASSIKATGPRPGINEKLFF. The CDR3 coding sequence is TGTGCCAGTAGTATTAAGGCCACCGGGCCCCGACCCGGAATTAATGAAAAACTGTTTTTT.

Sample share makes this clonotype medium-sized. The rearrangement joins TRBV7-2 to TRBJ2-3, with D maybe TRBD1 (5 bases). The CDR3 covers 15 residues. Trimming took 5 bases from V and 5 from J, leaving 17 bases between them. Germline-derived CDR1 and CDR2 are SGHTA and FQGNSA. For the CDR3, the DNA is TGTGCCAGCAGCCCACTGTTGGTAGGGGAAGATACGCAGTATTTT. Its protein product is CASSPLLVGEDTQYF. The full variable domain, its missing parts supplied by reference TRBV7-2 and TRBJ2-3, is GAGVSQSPSNKVTEKGKDVELRCDPISGHTALYWYRQSLGQGLEFLIYFQGNSAPDKSGLPSDRFSAERTGGSVSTLTIQRTQQEDSAVYLCASSPLLVGEDTQYFGPGTRLTVL.

This clonotype is labeled medium-sized. This rearrangement joins TRBV15 to TRBJ2-5; 8 bases match TRBD1. The germline gives CDR1 LNHNV, CDR2 YYDKDF (reference sequence). V dropped 2 bases and J dropped 2; count of bases not matched to a gene: 4. The CDR3 has 15 residues. The CDR3 DNA is TGTGCCACCAGCAGACGCCGGGACAGGCAAGAGACCCAGTACTTC. Translating it yields CATSRRRDRQETQYF.

At least ten counts were recorded for this clonotype. The chain uses TRBV14 and TRBJ2-2; D gene unclear. The V end lost 4 bases, the J end lost 3 bases, and 3 bases lay between the germline ends. Germline V gene lookup returns CDR1 SGHDN and CDR2 FVKESK. The CDR3 length is 12 residues. The CDR3 region is CASSRYTGELFF. CDR3 DNA sequence: TGTGCCAGCAGCCGCTACACCGGGGAGCTGTTTTTT.

This clonotype was seen at least ten times. J is TRBJ1-3 and V is TRBV5-1; D remains unclear. The CDR3 length is 11 residues. The V and J ends lost 3 bases and 2 bases respectively, with 0 bases between them. Germline CDR1 is SGHRS and CDR2 is YFSETQ. The CDR3 DNA reads TGCGCCAGCAGCTCTGGAAACACCATATATTTT. Translating gives CASSSGNTIYF. The full variable domain, its missing parts supplied by reference TRBV5-1 and TRBJ1-3, is KAGVTQTPRYLIKTRGQQVTLSCSPISGHRSVSWYQQTPGQGLQFLFEYFSETQRNKGNFPGRFSGRQFSNSRSEMNVSTLELGDSALYLCASSSGNTIYFGEGSWLTVV.

This clonotype showed up many times. This chain uses TRBV30 with TRBJ2-3; 10 bases align to TRBD2. Germline CDR1 is GTSNPN and CDR2 is SVGIG (reference sequence). CDR3 length: 15 residues. V was clipped by 0 bases and J by 4 bases; unmatched bases: 4. The CDR3: CAWSVGAGGADTQYF. For the CDR3, the DNA is TGTGCCTGGAGTGTCGGAGCGGGGGGGGCAGATACGCAGTATTTT. The full variable domain, in which reference TRBV30 and TRBJ2-3 provide the parts outside the CDR3, is SQTIHQWPATLVQPVGSPLSLECTVEGTSNPNLYWYRQAAGRGLQLLFYSVGIGQISSEVPQNLSASRPQDRQFILSSKKLLLSDSGFYLCAWSVGAGGADTQYFGPGTRLTVL.

There are many counts of this clonotype. The chain carries TRBV5-1 and TRBJ2-3; D is possibly TRBD1 (6 bases). CDR1 is SGHRS and CDR2 is YFSETQ in the germline V gene. This CDR3 region has 14 residues. Trimming took 4 bases from V and 4 from J, leaving 13 bases between them. CDR3 sequence (DNA): TGCGCCAGCAGCGGGCAGGGGAGCGCAGATACGCAGTATTTT. It yields the protein CASSGQGSADTQYF.

The V call is TRBV7-2, the J call TRBJ2-5; TRBD2 agrees at 12 bases. The CDR3 runs 14 residues. Germline loops: CDR1 SGHTA, CDR2 FQGNSA. V dropped 5 bases and J dropped 2; count of bases not matched to a gene: 0. This CDR3 is CASSGLAGQETQYF. The CDR3 region has the DNA TGTGCCAGCAGCGGACTAGCGGGACAAGAGACCCAGTACTTC.

This clonotype is medium-sized in the sample. The gene calls are TRBV29-1 and TRBJ1-2; 8 bases agree with TRBD1. The V gene's germline CDR1 is SQVTM and CDR2 ANQGSEA. V shed 4 bases and J 10 bases; nucleotides not matched to a gene: 5. The CDR3 contains 11 residues. CDR3 DNA: TGCAGCGTTGGGCAGGGGGCTCCCTACACCTTC. Amino acids: CSVGQGAPYTF.

This clonotype was detected many times. Sequence at one end of the junction differs from germline and may be a read error. The J gene is TRBJ1-2, the V gene TRBV5-1; D is unresolved. Germline lookup yields CDR1 SGHRS and CDR2 YFSETQ. The CDR3 is 14 residues long. CDR3 DNA: TGCGCCAGCAGCTTGGGGACTCGTAACTATGGCGACACCTTC. This encodes CASSLGTRNYGDTF. Combining the CDR3 with reference TRBV5-1 and TRBJ1-2 gives the whole variable domain KAGVTQTPRYLIKTRGQQVTLSCSPISGHRSVSWYQQTPGQGLQFLFEYFSETQRNKGNFPGRFSGRQFSNSRSEMNVSTLELGDSALYLCASSLGTRNYGDTFGSGTRLTVV.

This clonotype occurred many times. The chain joins TRBV4-1 to TRBJ1-1; D unresolved. Trimming removed 1 base from V and 1 base from J, with 13 bases in between. Germline CDR1 and CDR2: MGHRA and YSYEKL. The CDR3 spans 16 residues. CDR3 DNA: TGCGCCAGCAGCCAAGCTCTATCGGGGTGGAACACTGAAGCTTTCTTT. Residues: CASSQALSGWNTEAFF.

This clonotype is medium-sized in the sample. This chain uses TRBV7-3 with TRBJ2-3, with 9 bases fitting TRBD2. With V trimmed by 4 bases and J by 5 bases, 7 bases remained unmatched. CDR1 is SGHTA, CDR2 FQGTGA, per germline. CDR3 length: 15 amino acids. The CDR3 spells CASSYGGGAQDTQYF. As DNA, the CDR3 is TGTGCCAGCAGCTACGGCGGGGGGGCCCAAGATACGCAGTATTTT.

By sample share, this clonotype is large. The V gene is TRBV18, the J gene TRBJ2-3; D is uncertain. This CDR3 is built from 14 residues. CDR1 KGHSH and CDR2 LQKENI come from the germline V gene. Trimming cost V 2 bases and J 6 bases, with 12 bases left between them. The CDR3 loop is CASSPSFAGDTQYF. Here the CDR3 DNA reads TGTGCCAGCTCACCAAGTTTCGCCGGGGATACGCAGTATTTT. The full variable domain, rest sourced from reference TRBV18 and TRBJ2-3, is NAGVMQNPRHLVRRRGQEARLRCSPMKGHSHVYWYRQLPEEGLKFMVYLQKENIIDESGMPKERFSAEFPKEGPSILRIQQVVRGDSAAYFCASSPSFAGDTQYFGPGTRLTVL.

This clonotype is classed as medium-sized. The chain recombines TRBV2 with TRBJ2-7; the D call may be TRBD1 or TRBD2 (5 bases each). CDR3 length: 15 residues. Germline V CDR1 and CDR2: SNHLY, FYNNEI. Here the CDR3 DNA reads TGTGCTAGCGAGGAAACAGGTTCTGTCTCCTACGAGCAGTACTTC. This gives the protein CASEETGSVSYEQYF.

This clonotype is medium-sized. The chain couples TRBV11-1 to TRBJ2-7; no clear D. V lost 1 base and J lost 0, with 10 bases in between. Per the germline V gene, CDR1 is SGHAT and CDR2 is FQDESV (reference sequence). This CDR3 is 15 amino acids long. The chain's CDR3 is CASSLVGGSSYEQYF. DNA for the CDR3: TGTGCCAGCAGCTTAGTTGGCGGTAGCTCCTACGAGCAGTACTTC.

This clonotype was observed many times. A much larger clone differs by one base, so this may be a read error. The gene calls are TRBV28 and TRBJ1-2; D unclear. Germline V CDR1 and CDR2: MDHEN, SYDVKM. The CDR3 consists of 11 residues. For the CDR3, the DNA is TGTGCCAGCAGTCGGACGGAGGGCTACAACTTC. Translated: CASSRTEGYNF.

By proportion, this clonotype is medium-sized. The chain couples TRBV5-6 to TRBJ2-7, with D possibly matching TRBD1 (6 bases). The CDR3 consists of 11 residues. V was clipped by 8 bases and J by 3 bases, with 9 bases between them. CDR1 SGHDT and CDR2 YYEEEE come from the germline V gene. In DNA, the CDR3 is TGTGCCAGTACAGGGATCTACGAGCAGTACTTC. Protein: CASTGIYEQYF.

This clonotype is termed medium-sized. The chain combines TRBV6-1 with TRBJ2-1; TRBD1 or TRBD2 may be the D gene (5 bases each). CDR3 length: 18 residues. Germline CDR1 and CDR2: MNHNS and SASEGT. The ends were cut back, 4 bases at V and 2 bases at J, with 21 bases in the middle. The CDR3 DNA reads TGTGCCAGCAGTGCTCACCGTTCCGGGACCGAAGCCTACAATGAGCAGTTCTTC. It is translated as CASSAHRSGTEAYNEQFF.

This clonotype has a count of ten or more. The genes are TRBV27 and TRBJ1-1; no clear D gene. This CDR3 spans 13 amino acids. Germline CDR1 reads MNHEY; CDR2 reads SMNVEV (reference sequence). The germline V and J ends were trimmed by 5 bases and 12 bases, with 19 bases remaining between them. The CDR3 region is CASSHQIGAITFF. In nucleotides, the CDR3 is TGTGCCAGCAGTCACCAGATCGGCGCGATAACTTTCTTT.

This clonotype is categorized as medium-sized. The V and J genes are TRBV12-3 or TRBV12-4 and TRBJ1-5; TRBD1 might be the D (6 bases). This CDR3 has 14 residues. V gave up 5 bases and J gave up 0 bases, with 8 bases separating them. For the CDR3, the DNA is TGTGCCAGCAGTCCACAGGGTAGCAATCAGCCCCAGCATTTT. Amino acid sequence: CASSPQGSNQPQHF.

This clonotype was counted at least ten times. The chain carries TRBV29-1 and TRBJ1-5; maybe TRBD1 (5 bases). The CDR3 runs to 13 residues. The V end lost 6 bases, the J end lost 6 bases, and 15 bases lay between the germline ends. Germline V gene lookup returns CDR1 SQVTM and CDR2 ANQGSEA. The CDR3 spells CSVRREQGQPQHF. In DNA form, the CDR3 reads TGCAGCGTCCGCAGGGAGCAAGGTCAGCCCCAGCATTTT.

By share, this clonotype counts as medium-sized. The chain couples TRBV7-2 to TRBJ1-5; D remains unclear. Looked up from germline, CDR1 is SGHTA and CDR2 is FQGNSA. This CDR3 is 13 amino acids long. V was clipped by 4 bases and J by 0 bases, with 4 bases between them. CDR3 nucleotides: TGTGCCAGCAGCTCTTATAGCAATCAGCCCCAGCATTTT. Translation: CASSSYSNQPQHF.

By proportion, this clonotype is large. This chain links TRBV20-1 with TRBJ2-1, with unresolved D. V was shortened by 5 bases and J by 10 bases, with 6 bases between the two germline ends. This CDR3 comprises 9 residues. Germline V gene lookup returns CDR1 DFQATT and CDR2 SNEGSKA (reference sequence). CDR3 amino acids: CSAGVEQFF. In nucleotides, the CDR3 is TGCAGTGCTGGTGTGGAGCAGTTCTTC.